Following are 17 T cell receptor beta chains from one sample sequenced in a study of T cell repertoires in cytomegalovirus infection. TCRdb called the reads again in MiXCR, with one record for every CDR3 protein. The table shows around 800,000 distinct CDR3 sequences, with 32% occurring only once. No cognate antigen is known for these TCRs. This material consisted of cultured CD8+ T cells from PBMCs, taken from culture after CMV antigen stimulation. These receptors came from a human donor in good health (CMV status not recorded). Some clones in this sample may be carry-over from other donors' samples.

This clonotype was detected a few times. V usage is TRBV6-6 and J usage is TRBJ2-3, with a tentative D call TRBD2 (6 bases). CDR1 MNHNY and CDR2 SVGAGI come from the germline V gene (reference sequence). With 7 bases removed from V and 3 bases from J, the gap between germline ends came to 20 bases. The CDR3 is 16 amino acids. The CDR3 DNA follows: TGTGCCAGCACGGGACTCTTCACCTACGGGACAGATACGCAGTATTTT. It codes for CASTGLFTYGTDTQYF.

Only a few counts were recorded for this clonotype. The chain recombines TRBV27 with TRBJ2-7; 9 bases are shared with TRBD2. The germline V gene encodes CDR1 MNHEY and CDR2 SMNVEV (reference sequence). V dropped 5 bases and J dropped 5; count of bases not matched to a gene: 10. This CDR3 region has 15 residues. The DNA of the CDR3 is TGTGCCAGCAGTAGACGCGGGGGGGGTGGACACGAGCAGTACTTC. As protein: CASSRRGGGGHEQYF.

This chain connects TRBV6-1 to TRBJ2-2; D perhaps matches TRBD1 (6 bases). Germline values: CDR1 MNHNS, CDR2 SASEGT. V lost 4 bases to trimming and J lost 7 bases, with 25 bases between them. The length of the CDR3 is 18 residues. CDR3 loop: CASSAARPDLRRGGELFF. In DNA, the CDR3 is TGTGCCAGCAGTGCCGCTAGGCCAGACCTACGCAGGGGCGGGGAGCTGTTTTTT.

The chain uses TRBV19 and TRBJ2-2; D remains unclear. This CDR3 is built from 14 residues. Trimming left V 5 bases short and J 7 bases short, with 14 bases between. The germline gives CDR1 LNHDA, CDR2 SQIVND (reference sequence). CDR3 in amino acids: CASSPLTRSGELFF. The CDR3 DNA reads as TGTGCCAGTAGTCCCCTGACCCGAAGCGGGGAGCTGTTTTTT.

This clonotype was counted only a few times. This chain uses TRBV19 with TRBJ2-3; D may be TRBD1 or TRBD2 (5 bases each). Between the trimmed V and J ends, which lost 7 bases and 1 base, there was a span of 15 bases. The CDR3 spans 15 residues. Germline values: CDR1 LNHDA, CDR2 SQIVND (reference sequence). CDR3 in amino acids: CASTPHGAGTDTQYF. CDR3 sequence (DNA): TGTGCCAGTACTCCCCACGGGGCCGGCACAGATACGCAGTATTTT.

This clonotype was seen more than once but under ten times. The CDR3 sequence is CASSPTPGNSPLHF. As DNA, the CDR3 is TGTGCCAGCAGTCCGACCCCAGGGAATTCACCCCTCCACTTT. The chain joins TRBV27 to TRBJ1-6, with D possibly being TRBD1 (5 bases). The CDR3 loop spans 14 amino acids. V was clipped by 5 bases and J by 7 bases, with 12 bases between them. Germline V gene lookup returns CDR1 MNHEY and CDR2 SMNVEV (reference sequence).

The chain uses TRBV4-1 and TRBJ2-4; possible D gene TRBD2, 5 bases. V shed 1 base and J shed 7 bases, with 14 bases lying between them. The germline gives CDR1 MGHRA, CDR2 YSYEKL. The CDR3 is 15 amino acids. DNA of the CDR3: TGCGCCAGCAGCCAAGTCGGAACGCGGGTCAACATTCAGTACTTC. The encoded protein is CASSQVGTRVNIQYF.

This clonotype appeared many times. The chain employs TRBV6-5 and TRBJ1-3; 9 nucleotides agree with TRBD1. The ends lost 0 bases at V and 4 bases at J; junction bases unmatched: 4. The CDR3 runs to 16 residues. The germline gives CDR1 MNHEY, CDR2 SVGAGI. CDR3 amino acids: CASSYSGTGRGNTIYF. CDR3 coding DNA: TGTGCCAGCAGTTACTCCGGGACAGGGAGAGGAAACACCATATATTTT.

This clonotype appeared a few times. The CDR3 here is CASSLFSDNEKLFF. The CDR3 coding sequence is TGTGCCAGCAGTTTATTTTCAGACAATGAAAAACTGTTTTTT. This chain connects TRBV27 to TRBJ1-4; D not certain. V dropped 1 base and J dropped 5 bases, with 8 bases sitting between them. The CDR3 totals 14 residues. Germline CDR1 is MNHEY and CDR2 is SMNVEV (reference sequence).

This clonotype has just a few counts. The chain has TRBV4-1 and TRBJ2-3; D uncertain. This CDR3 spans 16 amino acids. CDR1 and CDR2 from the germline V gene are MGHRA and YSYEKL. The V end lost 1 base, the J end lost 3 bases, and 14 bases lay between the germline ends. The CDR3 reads CASSQGRRLKTDTQYF. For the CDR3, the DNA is TGCGCCAGCAGCCAAGGCAGGCGGTTAAAGACAGATACGCAGTATTTT.

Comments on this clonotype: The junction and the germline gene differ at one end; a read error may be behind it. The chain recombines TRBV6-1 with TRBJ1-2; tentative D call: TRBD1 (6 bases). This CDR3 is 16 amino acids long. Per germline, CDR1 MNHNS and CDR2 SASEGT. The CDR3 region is CAGSEDRRGRSYGYTF. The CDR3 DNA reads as TGTGCCGGCAGTGAAGATCGCAGGGGTCGAAGCTATGGCTACACCTTC.

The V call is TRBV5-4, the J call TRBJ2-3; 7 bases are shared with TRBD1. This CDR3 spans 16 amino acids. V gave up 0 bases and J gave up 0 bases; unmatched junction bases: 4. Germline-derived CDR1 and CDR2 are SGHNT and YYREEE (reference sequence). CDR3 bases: TGTGCCAGCAGCTTGGATGGGACAGCTAGCACAGATACGCAGTATTTT. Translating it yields CASSLDGTASTDTQYF.

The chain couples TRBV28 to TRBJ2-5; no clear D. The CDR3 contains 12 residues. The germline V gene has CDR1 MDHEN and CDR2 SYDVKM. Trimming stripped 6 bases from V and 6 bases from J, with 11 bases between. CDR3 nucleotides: TGTGCCAGCAGCCCCGGTCCGAAGACCCAGTACTTC. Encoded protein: CASSPGPKTQYF.

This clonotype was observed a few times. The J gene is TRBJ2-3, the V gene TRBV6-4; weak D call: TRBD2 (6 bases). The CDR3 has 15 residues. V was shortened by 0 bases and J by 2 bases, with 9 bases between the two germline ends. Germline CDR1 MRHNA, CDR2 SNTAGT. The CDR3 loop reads CASSDSAGPTDTQYF. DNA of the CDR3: TGTGCCAGCAGTGACTCGGCGGGGCCCACAGATACGCAGTATTTT.

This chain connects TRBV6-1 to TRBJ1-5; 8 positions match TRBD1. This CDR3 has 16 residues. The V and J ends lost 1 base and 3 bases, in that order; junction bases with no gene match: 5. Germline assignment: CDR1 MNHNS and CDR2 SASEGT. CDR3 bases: TGTGCCAGCAGTGAAGGGGGGACAGGCGACAATCAGCCCCAGCATTTT. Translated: CASSEGGTGDNQPQHF.

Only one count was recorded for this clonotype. The CDR3 region is CASSWDRPTTEAFF. The CDR3 DNA reads as TGTGCCAGCAGCTGGGACAGGCCCACCACTGAAGCTTTCTTT. The V call is TRBV28, the J call TRBJ1-1, with 8 bases fitting TRBD1. Germline V gene lookup returns CDR1 MDHEN and CDR2 SYDVKM. The CDR3 consists of 14 residues. V was clipped by 6 bases and J by 4 bases; unmatched bases: 7.

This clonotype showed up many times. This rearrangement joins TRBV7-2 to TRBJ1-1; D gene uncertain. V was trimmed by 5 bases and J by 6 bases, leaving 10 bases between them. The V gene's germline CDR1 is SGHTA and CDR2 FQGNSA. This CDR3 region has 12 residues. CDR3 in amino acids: CASSHERAEAFF. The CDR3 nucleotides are TGTGCCAGCAGCCACGAAAGGGCTGAAGCTTTCTTT.